This TCR beta chain is from a study of blood T cells in healthy people across ages (dated by TCRdb to 2014 to 2015). About the study as a whole: In model experiments, roughly one uniquely barcoded TCR beta cDNA molecule per two T cells was captured by template switching. Using deep sequencing normalized with unique cDNA molecular identifiers, the study measured how TCR beta repertoire diversity changes with age. The donors were split into four age groups: young (average roughly 15 years), middle-aged (over 35), aged (about 56) and long-lived (82). To avoid experimental bias, donors of different ages were distributed randomly across sequencing lanes. For two donors (one aged 18 to 29 and one aged 80 or older), the study analyzed two additional independent replicas of 1 million unique cDNA reads from the same blood draw.

Overall study results and their limits: The long-lived group showed more naive CD4+ T cells, fewer expanded clones and increased TCR diversity than the aged group, suggesting age selection. Since profiling was done on bulk unsorted PBMCs, naive and antigen-experienced compartments could not be conclusively compared. Estimates of total diversity based on one million sequenced T cells were regarded as lower bounds and as underestimates. Because the CMV infection status of the donors was unknown, age-related changes in expanded clonotypes may potentially have been confounded. The percentage of naive T cells measured by flow cytometry correlated strongly with observed TCR beta diversity. Observed TCR beta diversity per million T cells fell roughly linearly with age, and a significant reduction was already apparent by age approximately 41.

The library relied on 5' RACE. Reads for this sample came from an Illumina HiSeq 2500. A second roughly 6 to 12 cycle PCR used a sample-barcoded 5' primer and a J-beta primer mix. A template-switch 5' adaptor carrying 12 random nucleotides introduced a unique molecular identifier onto each TCR beta cDNA molecule. Each sample yielded at least 2.5 million CDR3-containing paired-end reads. All of the RNA was converted into first-strand cDNA using the Mint cDNA synthesis kit, with a TRBC-specific oligonucleotide serving as the primer. After uracil-DNA glycosylase treatment, a first 18-cycle PCR used universal primers M1SS and BC2_uni_R on all cDNA. The study's processing was this. For normalization, 1 million high-quality reads were randomly selected from each sample, with every read carrying a distinct molecular identifier. Instead of being binned into consensus sequences, reads with shared molecular identifiers were discarded. MiTCR, with a Q25 quality threshold and the strictest error-elimination algorithm, was used for CDR3 identification, clonotype clustering and error correction. A nonparametric unseen species model using Euler transformation provided a lower-bound estimate of total TCR beta diversity. TCRdb trimmed the raw reads at Q25, called clones with MiXCR and kept productive beta chains. Identical CDR3 protein sequences are pooled into one entry, listed with their most common genes and DNA. It is TCRdb's table, rather than the study itself, that gives the V and J calls and clone size. For this sample the table gives almost 1 million distinct CDR3 sequences, of which roughly half were detected only once. The ten largest make up about a fifth of the sample.

The cysteine opens and the phenylalanine closes a CDR3 of 13 amino acids. Only CDR3 DNA remains: 39 bases, in frame from the first base. The junction carries 12 bases between V and J, which are trimmed by 5 bases and 7 bases respectively. As encoded in the germline V gene (reference sequence), CDR1 is SEHNR while CDR2 is FQNEAQ. A remark on this clonotype: Its antigen is still unknown. Base qualities were left out, and no much larger clone turns up one base away.

The roughly 39 donors, aged about 6 to 100 years, were systemically healthy Caucasian individuals from Russia. About 10 milliliters of peripheral blood were collected from each donor into EDTA-treated Vacutainer tubes. Ficoll-Paque density-gradient centrifugation was used to isolate PBMCs, with at least 7 million per sample. Total RNA was extracted from PBMCs with Trizol reagent, with at least 5.5 micrograms obtained per sample. Naive CD45RAhigh/CD27high T cell percentages were measured by flow cytometry on a PBMC aliquot from every donor. Sequenced input: blood. This receptor chain uses TRBV7-9 and TRBJ2-1; the D gene lacks a confident call. This TCR derives from a woman aged 55-69 years in good health. The sequenced DNA is TGTGCCAGCAGCCCACCCCCACCAAATGAGCAGTTCTTC. Its amino acids are CASSPPPPNEQFF.